The clone carrying this T cell receptor beta chain showed up many times. The antigen is unknown. The data stem from a study of response to subunit inactivated influenza vaccine. The study, taken as a whole, reports: Each seasonal flu vaccination may recruit only limited new T cells, authors suggested.

TCRdb re-derived calls from the RT-PCR reads in MiXCR, one entry per CDR3 protein. The table includes around 180,000 distinct CDR3 sequences, 9.2% detected once. CDR1 and CDR2 (germline): LGHNA, YSLEER. The V segment lost 0 bases and the J segment 6 bases; nucleotides outside the gene matches: 10. The CDR3 contains 17 residues. Material: non-naive T cells sorted from PBMCs, obtained on the day of vaccination. The rearrangement links TRBV4-3 to TRBJ2-3; TRBD2 aligns across 9 bases. This receptor was obtained from a man aged 50 or older who received an inactivated influenza vaccine. The CDR3 DNA is TGCGCCAGCAGCCAAGATTTGGCGGGGGGGCCTGGTGATACGCAGTATTTT. Amino acid sequence: CASSQDLAGGPGDTQYF.